Listed here are 15 T cell receptor beta chains from one sample, sequenced in a study of T cells in Graves' hyperthyroidism and ophthalmopathy. Researchers took RNA transcripts and amplified the TCR beta CDR3 regions from them. Researchers ran a first-round RT-PCR on the TCR CDR3 using the HTBI primer set. Each CDR3 protein is one row after TCRdb ran MiXCR on the multiplex PCR reads. Found here are over 350,000 distinct CDR3 sequences, about 14% of them singletons; the top ten hold approximately 29%. The sequenced sample was blood. Receptor source: a man aged 45-65 years with Graves' ophthalmopathy.

The chain combines TRBV5-1 with TRBJ2-1, with a possible D match to TRBD1 (5 bases). The CDR3 is made up of 15 amino acids. Germline V gene sequence: CDR1 SGHRS, CDR2 YFSETQ. V lost 7 bases and J 0 bases, leaving 14 bases between the germline ends. The CDR3 DNA is TGCGCCAGCGCCGATGCAGGGTTCTCCTACAATGAGCAGTTCTTC. Translating gives CASADAGFSYNEQFF.

This clonotype has at least ten counts. The chain has TRBV7-3 and TRBJ2-3; either TRBD1 or TRBD2 may fit D (5 bases each). This CDR3 comprises 13 residues. Per germline, CDR1 SGHTA and CDR2 FQGTGA. Trimming took 5 bases from V and 8 from J, leaving 14 bases between them. The CDR3 region has the DNA TGTGCCAGCAGCCCTCCGGGGCTAGTTACGCAGTATTTT. This gives the protein CASSPPGLVTQYF.

This clonotype showed up many times. This chain connects TRBV6-1 to TRBJ1-2, with D tentatively TRBD1 (6 bases). Trimming left V 1 base short and J 5 bases short, with 14 bases between. The V gene's germline CDR1 is MNHNS and CDR2 SASEGT. This CDR3 has 15 amino acids. The CDR3: CASSEGSQGFYGYTF. CDR3 nucleotides: TGTGCCAGCAGTGAAGGTTCTCAGGGGTTTTATGGCTACACCTTC.

This clonotype was counted ten times or more. The chain couples TRBV2 to TRBJ1-5; D is perhaps TRBD1 (5 bases). V lost 4 bases to trimming and J lost 6 bases, with 10 bases between them. The CDR3 runs 13 residues. Germline CDR1 and CDR2: SNHLY and FYNNEI. The CDR3 nucleotides read TGTGCCAGCAGTGTGGCGGGGGGTCAGCCCCAGCATTTT. Its translation is CASSVAGGQPQHF.

The chain combines TRBV6-2 or TRBV6-3 with TRBJ2-5; D call uncertain. CDR3 size: 14 residues. V lost 6 bases and J lost 5, with 16 bases in between. CDR1 is MNHEY and CDR2 is SVGEGT in the germline V gene. CDR3 DNA: TGTGCCAGCAGCCTAGGTGGATTGAGGGAGACCCAGTACTTC. Translated, it gives CASSLGGLRETQYF.

The genes are TRBV2 and TRBJ1-5, with D possibly being TRBD1 (5 bases). V dropped 8 bases and J dropped 2 bases, with 10 bases sitting between them. Germline CDR1 reads SNHLY; CDR2 reads FYNNEI. CDR3 size: 13 residues. CDR3 coding DNA: TGTGCCAGCGCACCGGGACGCAATCAGCCCCAGCATTTT. Translated: CASAPGRNQPQHF.

This clonotype was picked up a small number of times. This chain joins TRBV2 and TRBJ2-2, with D perhaps assigned TRBD1 or TRBD2 (7 bases each). Between the trimmed V and J ends, which lost 9 bases and 3 bases, there was a span of 17 bases. Germline CDR1 SNHLY, CDR2 FYNNEI. There are 15 residues in the CDR3. The CDR3 protein is CASQPRGGYTGELFF. CDR3 nucleotide sequence: TGTGCCAGTCAACCCAGGGGGGGGTACACCGGGGAGCTGTTTTTT.

The rearrangement uses TRBV24-1 and TRBJ2-1; TRBD2 might be the D (8 bases). Trimming cost V 5 bases and J 7 bases, with 29 bases left between them. The CDR3 length is 19 residues. Looked up from germline, CDR1 is KGHDR and CDR2 is SFDVKD. The CDR3 DNA reads as TGTGCCACCAGTGGCCGCCGGACAGGAGGGATGGTAGCGGGAAATGAGCAGTTCTTC. Protein: CATSGRRTGGMVAGNEQFF.

The V and J genes are TRBV19 and TRBJ2-2; TRBD2 agrees at 9 bases. V dropped 4 bases and J dropped 4; count of bases not matched to a gene: 7. Germline values: CDR1 LNHDA, CDR2 SQIVND (reference sequence). The CDR3 runs to 16 residues. The CDR3 nucleotides are TGTGCCAGTAGTAATCTAGCGGGAACGGCCACCGGGGAGCTGTTTTTT. This encodes CASSNLAGTATGELFF.

This clonotype showed up many times. V gene TRBV20-1 combines with J gene TRBJ2-3, with 13 positions matching TRBD2. Germline values: CDR1 DFQATT, CDR2 SNEGSKA (reference sequence). The CDR3 covers 14 residues. With 5 bases clipped from V and 6 bases from J, the junction kept 5 bases outside the gene matches. CDR3 DNA sequence: TGCAGTGCTCCGGGACTAGCGGGGCGGGATACGCAGTATTTT. Amino acids: CSAPGLAGRDTQYF.

CDR3 sequence: CAISGTITGELFF. DNA of the CDR3: TGTGCCATCAGCGGGACTATTACAGGGGAGCTGTTTTTT. The gene calls are TRBV10-3 and TRBJ2-2; 7 bases are a match to TRBD2. CDR1 and CDR2 from the germline V gene are ENHRY and SYGVKD. V lost 6 bases, J lost 8 bases, and 6 bases stayed unmatched. There are 13 residues in the CDR3.

This clonotype has ten or more counts. This chain uses TRBV28 with TRBJ2-5; TRBD1 matches at 8 bases. Germline lookup yields CDR1 MDHEN and CDR2 SYDVKM. V gave up 3 bases and J gave up 5 bases; unmatched junction bases: 8. CDR3 length: 15 residues. DNA of the CDR3: TGTGCCAGCAGTTTTTCAGGGGGCGAGGGGGAGACCCAGTACTTC. This sequence encodes CASSFSGGEGETQYF. Full variable domain (rest looked up from reference TRBV28 and TRBJ2-5): DVKVTQSSRYLVKRTGEKVFLECVQDMDHENMFWYRQDPGLGLRLIYFSYDVKMKEKGDIPEGYSVSREKKERFSLILESASTNQTSMYLCASSFSGGEGETQYFGPGTRLLVL.

On this clonotype: A single base separates this from a much larger clone, so it may be a read error. The chain is built from TRBV11-2 and TRBJ2-6; 10 nucleotides agree with TRBD2. This CDR3 has 21 residues. The germline V gene has CDR1 SGHAT and CDR2 FQNNGV. The CDR3 bases are TGTGCCAGCAGCTTAAGACCGACCGCTAGCGGGAGTTTTACTGGGGCCAACGCCCTGACTTTC. Its protein is CASSLRPTASGSFTGANALTF.

The chain recombines TRBV5-8 with TRBJ1-4, with D perhaps matching TRBD1 (5 bases). Germline values: CDR1 SGHTS, CDR2 YDEGEE. The CDR3 extends over 14 amino acids. Trimming removed 0 bases at V and 8 bases at J, with 11 bases between. The CDR3 protein is CASSLGAGREKLFF. The CDR3 coding sequence is TGTGCCAGCAGCTTGGGTGCAGGGAGAGAAAAACTGTTTTTT.

This chain links TRBV24-1 with TRBJ2-4; D is perhaps TRBD1 (6 bases). In germline, CDR1 is KGHDR, CDR2 SFDVKD. The V end lost 4 bases, the J end lost 2 bases, and 11 bases lay between the germline ends. The CDR3 totals 15 residues. CDR3 loop: CATSDRTGPKNIQYF. The CDR3 DNA reads TGTGCCACCAGTGACCGTACAGGGCCCAAAAACATTCAGTACTTC.